The clone carrying this T cell receptor beta chain occurred a few times. This specimen comes from a study of cytomegalovirus exposure and HLA in healthy donors. Germline CDR1 and CDR2: LNHDA and SQIVND (reference sequence). The length of the CDR3 is 15 residues. Both 60 Vbeta primers and 13 Jbeta primers went into the PCR. Data came from immunoSEQ multiplex PCR; TCRdb stores just in-frame clones and leaves some out. The sample has approximately 22,000 clones, about 78% seen once; the top ten hold around 7.4%. Sequencing was carried out using PBMCs. The sequence was collected from a man between 60 and 75 years old in good health and CMV-seronegative. The chain links TRBV19 to TRBJ1-6; D is possibly TRBD1 (6 bases). The CDR3 region is CATRPLQGGNSPLHF. The CDR3 coding sequence is TGTGCTACCAGGCCCCTACAGGGAGGGAATTCACCCCTCCACTTT.